The entry that follows covers one TCR beta chain sequence. What it binds is unknown. This specimen belongs to a study of vaccination effects on CD4 cells after COVID-19. Study-wide findings and caveats: Clones induced by infection and by vaccine showed marked clonal contraction late after vaccination.

Before any sequencing was done, the ViraFEST assay used viral peptide pools to expand antigen-specific CD4+ T cells. The authors isolated CD4+ T cells after around nine days of culture. Vaccinees lacked prior SARS-CoV-2 infection and tested negative for nucleocapsid antibodies. The culture medium for approximately 1.9 million PBMC per well included about 10 IU/ml IL-2 and 8.5 to 10 ug/ml peptides. Half the medium was replaced with IL-2 medium on days 3 and 7. TCRdb's copy holds only in-frame clones and misses some; the assay was immunoSEQ multiplex PCR. The sample consists of about 54,000 clones, 75% to 90% of them appearing once. The source material was CD4+ T cells from PBMCs cultured with HCoV-229E spike peptides, sampled before COVID-19 vaccination. This TCR was sampled from a human donor who received a COVID-19 vaccine.

The CDR3 DNA reads as TGTGCCAGCAGCCCTCTCCCGGGACAGGGAAAGGCGTACACCGGGGAGCTGTTTTTT. Its translation is CASSPLPGQGKAYTGELFF. The J gene is TRBJ2-2, the V gene TRBV7-9, with 9 bases that match TRBD1. J was trimmed by 3 bases and V by 5 bases; bases with no gene match: 16. The germline gives CDR1 SEHNR, CDR2 FQNEAQ (reference sequence). The CDR3 covers 19 residues.